A selection of T cell receptor beta chains follows, all from one sample in a study of Ad26.COV2.S vaccination and SARS-CoV-2 variants. The method was immunoSEQ multiplex PCR; TCRdb's version includes in-frame clones alone and lacks a portion of them. The sample holds about 180,000 clones; around 88% are singletons and the top ten take 5% to 6.5%. Here the sequenced sample was peripheral blood, taken after recovery from COVID-19. These receptors all come from a human donor who had recovered from COVID-19. CDR3s leave out the opening cysteine and the closing phenylalanine or tryptophan.

j_gene: TRBJ1-3; v_gene: TRBV4-2; len: 13; CDR3aa: ASSPALDSGNTIY
j_gene: TRBJ1-1; v_gene: TRBV12-3/TRBV12-4; len: 11; CDR3aa: ASSLHGNTEAF
j_gene: TRBJ2-1; v_gene: TRBV4-2; len: 13; CDR3aa: ASSQDLTPYNEQF
j_gene: TRBJ1-3; v_gene: TRBV12-2; len: 15; CDR3aa: ASRLPFLCSIADTIY
j_gene: TRBJ2-1; v_gene: TRBV5-4; len: 10; CDR3aa: ASRGGRDEQF
j_gene: TRBJ1-5; v_gene: TRBV28; len: 11; CDR3aa: ASTLVTGQPQH
j_gene: TRBJ2-1; v_gene: TRBV5-6; len: 9; CDR3aa: ASSLDNEQF
j_gene: TRBJ1-6; v_gene: TRBV5-5; len: 13; CDR3aa: ASSMGQNYNSPLH
j_gene: TRBJ1-4; v_gene: TRBV21-1; len: 14; CDR3aa: ASSPHEGANAEKLF
j_gene: TRBJ2-7; v_gene: TRBV6-1; len: 12; CDR3aa: ASSEIGQKYEQY
j_gene: TRBJ1-2; v_gene: TRBV19; len: 14; CDR3aa: ASIRDRGELWYGYT
j_gene: TRBJ2-1; v_gene: TRBV7-2; len: 12; CDR3aa: ASSLAGTYNEQF
j_gene: TRBJ1-2; v_gene: TRBV14; len: 10; CDR3aa: ASSQGGYGYT
j_gene: TRBJ1-1; v_gene: TRBV12-3/TRBV12-4; len: 9; CDR3aa: ASRGRGAAF
j_gene: TRBJ2-3; v_gene: TRBV19; len: 14; CDR3aa: ASSTASGGTVDTQY
j_gene: TRBJ2-1; v_gene: TRBV18; len: 15; CDR3aa: ASLPGQGSFGVNEQF
j_gene: TRBJ1-6; v_gene: TRBV2; len: 11; CDR3aa: ASTKGTNSPLH
j_gene: TRBJ2-3; v_gene: TRBV3-1/TRBV3-2; len: 14; CDR3aa: ASSKGLAGVGDTQY
j_gene: TRBJ2-4; v_gene: TRBV11-2; len: 17; CDR3aa: ASSPARGPSRVAKNIQY
j_gene: TRBJ1-5; v_gene: TRBV3-1/TRBV3-2; len: 12; CDR3aa: ASSQRGGNQPQH
j_gene: TRBJ1-4; v_gene: TRBV4-1; len: 14; CDR3aa: ASSLGPPPYNEKLF
j_gene: TRBJ2-5; v_gene: TRBV2; len: 10; CDR3aa: ASSVSQETQY
j_gene: TRBJ2-1; v_gene: TRBV2; len: 12; CDR3aa: ASSREARYNEQF
j_gene: TRBJ1-1; v_gene: TRBV28; len: 12; CDR3aa: AARSAGVNTEAF
j_gene: TRBJ1-5; v_gene: TRBV28; len: 14; CDR3aa: ASSSLGRVGNQPQH
j_gene: TRBJ2-1; v_gene: TRBV4-2; len: 14; CDR3aa: ASSQHPSGGYNEQF
j_gene: TRBJ2-5; v_gene: TRBV18; len: 9; CDR3aa: ASSPRETQY